The clone carrying this T cell receptor (beta chain) was seen a handful of times. The antigen is not known. The data are from a study of T-cell memory formation after mild COVID-19. For the study at large: In these data, TCR clusters were largely donor specific. Study results and caveats: The main location of contracting CD4+ clones was CM and EM, and that of contracting CD8+ clones was EMRA. Nothing showed for sure that second-wave clones peaking on day 37 were SARS-CoV-2 specific. The study found balanced CD4/CD8 in clones contracting day 15 to 85 and a CD4+ lean in later expanders.

Per germline, CDR1 MNHEY and CDR2 SVGAGI. Unmatched junction bases numbered 9, after V lost 0 bases and J lost 4 bases. The CDR3 is 17 residues long. One entry per CDR3 protein results from TCRdb running MiXCR on the 5' RACE reads. The repertoire holds approximately 410,000 distinct CDR3 sequences, 23% seen once, with less than 15% in the top ten. This receptor was obtained from an adult woman who had mild COVID-19 (a few samples of this study predate the infection). Cell type and time point are not known. Specimen: PBMCs or a T cell subset sorted from them (not recorded which). The V and J genes are TRBV6-5 and TRBJ2-3, with TRBD2 matching 8 bases. CDR3 in DNA: TGTGCCAGCAGTTACTCGAGAGCGGGAGTATTGCCAGATACGCAGTATTTT. Residues: CASSYSRAGVLPDTQYF.